A selection of T cell receptor beta chains follows, all from one sample in a study of cytomegalovirus exposure and HLA in healthy donors. The method was immunoSEQ multiplex PCR; TCRdb's version includes in-frame clones alone and lacks a portion of them. The sample lists about 140,000 clones, 70% occurring once. The sample was PBMCs. Receptors were obtained from a woman aged 55-69 years in good health and CMV-seropositive. Both conserved end residues are trimmed from each CDR3. Rows may omit the clone size; those that give it use once, few, many or a size class.

CDR3 protein	V gene	J gene	clone size
AWSHGQTYGYT	TRBV30	TRBJ1-2	few
ASSPRQGGYT	TRBV28	TRBJ1-2	.
ASSLAGGREQY	TRBV7-2	TRBJ2-7	.
ACHRNSAPGNTIY	TRBV30	TRBJ1-3	.
ASSEAWTGGV	TRBV6-1	TRBJ1-4	few
ASSLDGGTATNEKLF	TRBV5-1	TRBJ1-4	once
SAEWSETQY	TRBV20-1	TRBJ2-5	.
ASSPGTGSYGYT	TRBV9	TRBJ1-2	.
ASRLHEGAGYT	TRBV27	TRBJ1-2	few
ASSTLGLRGEKLF	TRBV11-2	TRBJ1-4	.
ASSPQAPHGYT	TRBV5-1	TRBJ1-2	.
ASSFRTGGEKLF	TRBV28	TRBJ1-4	.
AWSSGRVEDTQY	TRBV30	TRBJ2-3	few
ASSSPGQGADTQY	TRBV28	TRBJ2-3	.
ASIWLNRRNEQY	TRBV10-1	TRBJ2-7	.
ASSTPGLATYEQY	TRBV28	TRBJ2-7	.
ASSLGTGDIYEQY	TRBV5-4	TRBJ2-7	.
ATSTLDRGDNEQF	TRBV15	TRBJ2-1	.
SGRIPGQVHVDTGELF	TRBV29-1	TRBJ2-2	.
ASSSRGGKGYGYT	TRBV19	TRBJ1-2	.
ASSLGLPSSYEQY	TRBV11-2	TRBJ2-7	.
ASSARTTGGNSPLH	TRBV7-9	TRBJ1-6	.
ASSRGGAGNTGELF	TRBV4-1	TRBJ2-2	.
ASTPREGLNEQF	TRBV2	TRBJ2-1	.
AWSVRAGRGYQPQH	TRBV30	TRBJ1-5	.
AWSRTLSYEQY	TRBV30	.	.
ASSPWDRGPNGYT	TRBV4-1	TRBJ1-2	.
ASSFSRGGSNNEQF	TRBV5-4	TRBJ2-1	.
ATSRRTGGLETQY	TRBV15	TRBJ2-5	once
ASSVERQTQY	TRBV2	TRBJ2-5	.
ASSQDPLESTQY	TRBV4-2	TRBJ2-3	.
ASSLSGRRETQY	TRBV5-6	TRBJ2-5	.
ASSLPGLTASGRAGEQF	TRBV5-6	TRBJ2-1	once